This T cell receptor beta chain emerged from a study of memory CD4+ T cells and cytomegalovirus serostatus. The sort gate was single viable CD3+CD4+CD8-CD45RO+ cells for memory CD4+ T cells. This clone showed up just a few times. The data were produced by immunoSEQ multiplex PCR, yet TCRdb's version contains in-frame clones alone and is incomplete. Of 45,000 to 65,000 clones in the sample, 80% to 90% are singletons; the top ten hold 1.5% to 2.5%. Germline V lookup: CDR1 LGHNA, CDR2 YNFKEQ. The CDR3 consists of 16 residues. V was pared by 8 bases and J by 4 bases, with 23 bases between. The rearrangement links TRBV4-2 to TRBJ1-2; weak D call: TRBD1 (6 bases). The sequencing sample was made of memory CD4+ T cells from blood. This TCR was sampled from an adult in good health and CMV-seropositive. In DNA form, the CDR3 reads TGTGCCAGCGGGATGGGGGGGGCAGGGCCCACCTATGGCTACACCTTC. Translating it yields CASGMGGAGPTYGYTF.